This is a list of T cell receptor beta chains from one sample in a study of graft-versus-host responses after intestinal transplantation. Clones were sequenced by immunoSEQ multiplex PCR, and TCRdb holds only the in-frame ones, with some missing. Among about 19,000 clones, around nine tenths were seen once, and the ten largest hold roughly 9.4%. The sequenced sample was PBMCs, obtained approximately 33 weeks after intestinal transplant. The receptors come from a human patient who received an intestinal transplant, so some T cells may come from the graft donor. CDR3s include the opening cysteine and the closing phenylalanine or tryptophan. Each record gives: D gene, clone size, V gene, J gene, CDR3 DNA, CDR3 protein. A D gene is named only where the DNA matches it firmly. A clone size is listed for some rows: how often the clone was seen (once, few, many), or a class if it is expanded.

TRBD1	.	TRBV7-8	TRBJ1-2	TGTGCCAGCAGCGGCCGGGACAGGGGGAGTGGCTACACCTTC	CASSGRDRGSGYTF
.	.	TRBV2	TRBJ1-1	TGTGCCAGCAGGCCCCAGGGGTTAAATGAAGCTTTCTTT	CASRPQGLNEAFF
TRBD1	.	TRBV9	TRBJ2-3	TGTGCCAGCAGCGCTGGGACAGGGGCCGCAGATACGCAGTATTTT	CASSAGTGAADTQYF
TRBD1	.	TRBV18	TRBJ1-2	TGTGCCAGCTCACCGACAGGGAGGGACTATGGCTACACCTTC	CASSPTGRDYGYTF
.	once	TRBV2	TRBJ1-1	TGTGCCAGCAGTGTGAGACAGAAGAACACTGAAGCTTTCTTT	CASSVRQKNTEAFF
.	.	TRBV7-3	TRBJ2-2	TGTGCCACCTCCTTCCGGGGTACCCGGAACACCGGGGAGCTGTTTTTT	CATSFRGTRNTGELFF
.	.	TRBV13	TRBJ2-1	TGTGCCAGCAGACCCAGAGACGCCCCCAATGAGCAGTTCTTC	CASRPRDAPNEQFF
TRBD1	once	TRBV15	TRBJ1-1	TGTGCCACCAGCGGAGGGGGCGCGAACACTGAAGCTTTCTTT	CATSGGGANTEAFF
.	few	TRBV6-6	TRBJ2-5	TGTGCCAGCAGTTATCAGTACGGGTACCAACAAGAGACCCAGTACTTC	CASSYQYGYQQETQYF
.	.	TRBV11-2	TRBJ1-1	TGTGCCAGCAGCTTAGATAGGGCCCAGGAAGCTTTCTTT	CASSLDRAQEAFF
TRBD1	.	TRBV11-3	TRBJ1-1	TGTGCCAGCAGCGCTACACAGGGGGACACTGAAGCTTTCTTT	CASSATQGDTEAFF
TRBD1	.	TRBV15	TRBJ2-1	TGTGCCACCAGAAAGGACAGGGTTTCCTACAATGAGCAGTTCTTC	CATRKDRVSYNEQFF
TRBD2	.	TRBV2	TRBJ2-3	TGTGCCAGCAGTGTAGCGGGGGGAACAGATACGCAGTATTTT	CASSVAGGTDTQYF
.	.	TRBV28	TRBJ1-6	TGTGCCAGCAGTCTAGTAGACCAGAGACCGTTCAATTCACCCCTCCACTTT	CASSLVDQRPFNSPLHF
.	once	TRBV5-4	TRBJ2-1	TGTGCCAGCCGGGAATGGCACAATGAGCAGTTCTTC	CASREWHNEQFF
.	.	TRBV6-1	TRBJ2-2	TGTGCCAGCAGTGATCTCTGGGGGGAGCTGTTTTTT	CASSDLWGELFF
.	.	TRBV27	TRBJ1-1	TGTGCCAGCAGGGAGAGGGACACTGAAGCTTTCTTT	CASRERDTEAFF
TRBD2	.	TRBV2	TRBJ2-7	TGTGCCAGCAGTGAGGGTAGCGGGGGCTACTACGAGCAGTACTTC	CASSEGSGGYYEQYF
.	.	TRBV6-1	TRBJ1-5	TGTGCCAGTACAGGGTTTCTTGAGAGCAATCAGCCCCAGCATTTT	CASTGFLESNQPQHF
TRBD1	.	TRBV19	TRBJ2-7	TGTGCCAGTAACCGGACAGGGGAGCAGTACTTC	CASNRTGEQYF
.	.	TRBV29-1	TRBJ1-6	TGCAGCGTCCAGGACAGTGTTAATTCACCCCTCCACTTT	CSVQDSVNSPLHF
.	.	TRBV5-6	TRBJ2-7	TGTGCCAGCAGCTTGGAGAAAGTTTATCCCTACGAGCAGTACTTC	CASSLEKVYPYEQYF
.	.	TRBV7-7	TRBJ1-1	TGTGCCAGCAGCAACCCTAGAAATTTGAACACTGAAGCTTTCTTT	CASSNPRNLNTEAFF
.	.	TRBV5-1	TRBJ2-7	TGCGCCAGCACCCGGGACGGCCTCTCCTACGAGCAGTACTTC	CASTRDGLSYEQYF
.	.	TRBV4-1	TRBJ1-1	TGCGCCAGCAGCCAAGATTTAGTTTGGGGAACTGAAGCTTTCTTT	CASSQDLVWGTEAFF
.	.	TRBV6-9	TRBJ1-3	TGTGCCAGCAGTTACTACGGACAGGGAAACACCATATATTTT	CASSYYGQGNTIYF
TRBD1	.	TRBV30	TRBJ2-1	TGTGCCTGGAGTGACAGGGGCCTGCACAATGAGCAGTTCTTC	CAWSDRGLHNEQFF
.	.	TRBV6-1	TRBJ1-3	TGTGCCAGCGTACCGAGCTCTGGAAACACCATATATTTT	CASVPSSGNTIYF
.	.	TRBV6-5	TRBJ1-1	TGTGCCAGCAGTTATCGGCAGGCTACGAACACTGAAGCTTTCTTT	CASSYRQATNTEAFF
.	.	TRBV6-1	TRBJ1-2	TGTGCCAGCAGTGCAAACGGGTATGGCTACACCTTC	CASSANGYGYTF
.	.	TRBV5-1	TRBJ2-7	TGCGCCAGCAGAGGGGTCGGAGTTGGGTACGAGCAGTACTTC	CASRGVGVGYEQYF
TRBD2	.	TRBV9	TRBJ2-1	TGTGCCAGCAGCGGCGGCGGGGGGTACAATGAGCAGTTCTTC	CASSGGGGYNEQFF
.	.	TRBV23-1	TRBJ2-2	TGCGCCAGCAGTCTACGCGTCACACTGGGCACCGGGGAGCTGTTTTTT	CASSLRVTLGTGELFF
.	.	TRBV25-1	TRBJ2-7	TGTGCCAGCAGTGACGCGCAAACCTACGAGCAGTACTTC	CASSDAQTYEQYF
TRBD1	.	TRBV27	TRBJ2-1	TGTGCCAGCAGTTTATGGGACAGGGGGGACAATGAGCAGTTCTTC	CASSLWDRGDNEQFF
.	.	TRBV20-1	TRBJ1-1	TGCAGTGCTAGAGGGGGCACTGAAGCTTTCTTT	CSARGGTEAFF
TRBD1	.	TRBV5-1	TRBJ2-7	TGCGCCAGCAGCCCCGACAGGGTCAGTCCCTACGAGCAGTACTTC	CASSPDRVSPYEQYF
.	.	TRBV14	TRBJ2-3	TGTGCCAGCAGCCAAGGGACTTTGACTCTAGATACGCAGTATTTT	CASSQGTLTLDTQYF
TRBD1	few	TRBV6-1	TRBJ1-5	TGTGCCAGCAGTGAAGCCGTCGACAGGGCGAGTCAGCCCCAGCATTTT	CASSEAVDRASQPQHF
.	.	TRBV4-1	TRBJ1-1	TGCGCCAGCAGCCAAGATCCGTTCGATTTGGCTAGGGCTTTCTTT	CASSQDPFDLARAFF
TRBD2	.	TRBV11-3	TRBJ2-5	TGTGCCAGCAGCTTAGTTGGGAGCGGGGGCCATATAGAGACCCAGTACTTC	CASSLVGSGGHIETQYF
TRBD2	.	TRBV6-1	TRBJ2-1	TGTGCCAGCGGAACCCTAGCGGGGGTTGGGAATGAGCAGTTCTTC	CASGTLAGVGNEQFF
TRBD2	.	TRBV7-8	TRBJ2-7	TGTGCCAGCAGCCTACGACTAGCGGGGGGATGGTACTTC	CASSLRLAGGWYF
.	.	TRBV30	TRBJ2-1	TGTGCCTGGTTCGGGCGGGGATATGGTGAGCAGTTCTTC	CAWFGRGYGEQFF
TRBD1	.	TRBV11-2	TRBJ1-1	TGTGCCAGCAGCTTCATACCGGGACAGGGGAACACTGAAGCTTTCTTT	CASSFIPGQGNTEAFF
.	once	TRBV5-6	TRBJ2-6	TGTGCCAGCAGCCCGATCGGGACGTCTGGGGCCAACGTCCTGACTTTC	CASSPIGTSGANVLTF
TRBD1	.	TRBV7-8	TRBJ2-7	TGTGCCAGCAGCTCCTACGGGACAGGATACTCCTACGAGCAGTACTTC	CASSSYGTGYSYEQYF
TRBD2	.	TRBV5-8	TRBJ2-5	TGTGCCAGCAGTTACCTAGGCGGGGGGGACCAAGAGACCCAGTACTTC	CASSYLGGGDQETQYF
TRBD2	.	TRBV29-1	TRBJ2-1	TGCAGCGTCACTGAGCGGGGGGTCTACAATGAGCAGTTCTTC	CSVTERGVYNEQFF
TRBD1	.	TRBV6-5	TRBJ1-6	TGTGCCAGCACCACGGGGGGACAGGGGAATTCACCCCTCCACTTT	CASTTGGQGNSPLHF
.	once	TRBV7-3	TRBJ2-1	TGTGCCAGCAGCCTCCTGGTAGGGCAGGGTTTAGGTGAGCAGTTCTTC	CASSLLVGQGLGEQFF
.	.	TRBV21-1	TRBJ1-5	TGTGCCAGCAGGGAAGGACTAGCTACATGGCATCATCAGCCCCAGCATTTT	CASREGLATWHHQPQHF
.	.	TRBV6-1	TRBJ2-3	TGTGCCAGCAGTGTCCCAGATACGCAGTATTTT	CASSVPDTQYF
.	.	TRBV6-4	TRBJ2-1	TGTGCCAGCAGCGTCGGGACTGCTTACAGTGAGCAGTTCTTC	CASSVGTAYSEQFF
.	.	TRBV7-2	TRBJ2-4	TGTGCCAGCAGCCCGCGATCGGGCAAAAACATTCAGTACTTC	CASSPRSGKNIQYF
.	.	TRBV5-6	TRBJ2-5	TGTGCCAGCAGCTGGGCAGGGATTGGGACCCAGTACTTC	CASSWAGIGTQYF
.	.	TRBV6-5	TRBJ2-7	TGTGCCAGCAGTTACTCTTCGGCGGGGGCTAACGAGCAGTACTTC	CASSYSSAGANEQYF
TRBD1	.	TRBV9	TRBJ1-5	TGTGCCAGCAGCGAGGGGGCAGGGGCTCAGGCTCAGCCCCAGCATTTT	CASSEGAGAQAQPQHF
TRBD2	.	TRBV5-4	TRBJ2-1	TGTGCCAGCAGCTCAGTAGCGGGGGCAGGACGTGAGCAGTTCTTC	CASSSVAGAGREQFF
TRBD1	once	TRBV25-1	TRBJ2-6	TGTGCCATCTACGACAGGGCCAATAACGTCCTGACTTTC	CAIYDRANNVLTF